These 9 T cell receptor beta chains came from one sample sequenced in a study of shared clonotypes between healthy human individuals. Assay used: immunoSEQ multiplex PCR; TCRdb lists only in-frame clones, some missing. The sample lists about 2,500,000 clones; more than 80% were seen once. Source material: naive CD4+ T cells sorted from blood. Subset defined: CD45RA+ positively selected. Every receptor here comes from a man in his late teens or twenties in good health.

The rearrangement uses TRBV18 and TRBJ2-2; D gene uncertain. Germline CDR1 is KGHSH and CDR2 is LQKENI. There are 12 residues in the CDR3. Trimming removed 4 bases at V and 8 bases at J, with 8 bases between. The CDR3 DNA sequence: TGTGCCAGCTCACAGAGAAGAGGGGAGCTGTTTTTT. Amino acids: CASSQRRGELFF.

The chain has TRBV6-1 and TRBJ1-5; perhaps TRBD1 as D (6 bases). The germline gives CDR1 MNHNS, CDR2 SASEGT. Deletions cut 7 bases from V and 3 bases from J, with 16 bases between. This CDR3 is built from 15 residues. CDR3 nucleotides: TGTGCCAGCAAACTCTCGGGGGGGCACAATCAGCCCCAGCATTTT. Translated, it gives CASKLSGGHNQPQHF.

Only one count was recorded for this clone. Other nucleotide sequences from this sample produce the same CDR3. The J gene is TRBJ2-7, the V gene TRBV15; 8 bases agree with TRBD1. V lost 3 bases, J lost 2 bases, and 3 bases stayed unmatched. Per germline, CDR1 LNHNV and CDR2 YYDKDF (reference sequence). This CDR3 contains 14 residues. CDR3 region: CATSRDRAAYEQYF. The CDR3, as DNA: TGTGCCACCAGCAGGGACAGGGCAGCCTACGAGCAGTACTTC.

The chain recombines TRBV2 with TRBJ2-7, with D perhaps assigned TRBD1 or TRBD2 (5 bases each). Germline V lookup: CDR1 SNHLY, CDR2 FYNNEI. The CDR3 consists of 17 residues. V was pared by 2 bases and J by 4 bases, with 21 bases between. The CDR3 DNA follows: TGTGCCAGCAGTGAACAGCCCGTAGGGGCGGGCGATTACGAGCAGTACTTC. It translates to CASSEQPVGAGDYEQYF. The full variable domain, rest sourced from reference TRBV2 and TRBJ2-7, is EPEVTQTPSHQVTQMGQEVILRCVPISNHLYFYWYRQILGQKVEFLVSFYNNEISEKSEIFDDQFSVERPDGSNFTLKIRSTKLEDSAMYFCASSEQPVGAGDYEQYFGPGTRLTVT.

This chain's CDR3 is CASSLVGDRGNYTF. The CDR3 DNA reads as TGCGCCAGCAGCTTGGTTGGGGACAGGGGAAACTACACCTTC. The chain links TRBV5-1 to TRBJ1-2; 10 bases fit TRBD1. This CDR3 spans 14 amino acids. Germline-derived CDR1 and CDR2 are SGHRS and YFSETQ. V shed 0 bases, J shed 10 bases, and the junction held 6 bases outside the gene matches.

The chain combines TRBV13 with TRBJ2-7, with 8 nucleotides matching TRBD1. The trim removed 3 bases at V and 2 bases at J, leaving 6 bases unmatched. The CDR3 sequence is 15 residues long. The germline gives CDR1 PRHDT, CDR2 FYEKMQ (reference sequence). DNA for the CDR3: TGTGCCAGCAGCTTCGGACAGGGAGCGACCTACGAGCAGTACTTC. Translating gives CASSFGQGATYEQYF.

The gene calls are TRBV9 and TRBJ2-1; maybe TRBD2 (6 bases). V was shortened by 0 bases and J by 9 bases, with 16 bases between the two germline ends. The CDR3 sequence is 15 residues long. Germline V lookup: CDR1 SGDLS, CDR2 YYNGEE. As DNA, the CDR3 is TGTGCCAGCAGCGTAGGCGGGGCAGCCGGGGGTGAGCAGTTCTTC. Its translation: CASSVGGAAGGEQFF.

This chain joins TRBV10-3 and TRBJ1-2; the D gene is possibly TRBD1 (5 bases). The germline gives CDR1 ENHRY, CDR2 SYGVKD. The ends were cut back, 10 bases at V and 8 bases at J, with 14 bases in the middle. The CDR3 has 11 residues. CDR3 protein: CATTGGEGYTF. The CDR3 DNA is TGTGCCACGACCGGGGGGGAGGGCTACACCTTC.

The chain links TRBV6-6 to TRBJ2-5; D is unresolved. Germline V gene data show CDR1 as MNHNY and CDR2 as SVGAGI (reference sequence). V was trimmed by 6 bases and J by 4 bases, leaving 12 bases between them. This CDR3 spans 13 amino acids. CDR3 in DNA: TGTGCCAGCAGGACTCCAGGACGAGAGACCCAGTACTTC. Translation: CASRTPGRETQYF.